The 26 T cell receptor beta chains below come from one sample, sequenced in a study of post-analysis software for immune sequencing data. Study conclusions and caveats: There were five or six TRBV segments more frequent in patients than controls, and TRBV5-6, TRBV5-1 and TRBV20-1 were among them.

Researchers reported that TCR beta cDNA libraries carried unique molecular identifiers. TCRdb reprocessed the PCR reads via MiXCR and lists one record per CDR3 protein. Altogether 400,000 to 500,000 distinct CDR3 sequences are present, 35% to 45% being singletons, with the ten largest covering 7.6%. Antigens for these TCRs are unknown. What was sequenced was blood. These TCRs come from a girl between 2 and 10 years old with multiple sclerosis.

The sample holds a few counts of this clonotype. The chain carries TRBV7-6 and TRBJ2-4; no clear D gene. Judging by the DNA end, TRBJ2-5 fits better; the J call may be wrong. The CDR3 extends over 13 amino acids. Germline lookup yields CDR1 SGHVS and CDR2 FNYEAQ. The DNA for the CDR3 is TGTGCCAGCAGCTTAGGCGTGACGCAGACCCAGTACTTC. Encoded protein: CASSLGVTQTQYF.

In this sample, this clonotype turned up many times. The chain has TRBV6-2 or TRBV6-3 and TRBJ2-5; 7 bases are shared with TRBD2. The CDR3 has 14 amino acids. CDR1 is MNHEY, CDR2 SVGEGT, per germline. Trimming cost V 2 bases and J 10 bases; bases outside gene matches: 10. CDR3 region: CASSYTLASVIQYF. The CDR3 coding sequence is TGTGCCAGCAGTTACACACTAGCGTCGGTGATCCAGTACTTC.

The rearrangement uses TRBV29-1 and TRBJ1-1; D is ambiguous. Trimming removed 4 bases from V and 5 bases from J, with 14 bases in between. Germline assignment: CDR1 SQVTM and CDR2 ANQGSEA. This CDR3 is 13 amino acids long. The CDR3 here is CSVGRFTGTEAFF. CDR3 DNA: TGCAGCGTTGGAAGATTTACGGGGACTGAAGCTTTCTTT. The variable domain in full, with the rest retrieved from reference TRBV29-1 and TRBJ1-1, is SAVISQKPSRDICQRGTSLTIQCQVDSQVTMMFWYRQQPGQSLTLIATANQGSEATYESGFVIDKFPISRPNLTFSTLTVSNMSPEDSSIYLCSVGRFTGTEAFFGQGTRLTVV.

The chain joins TRBV12-3 or TRBV12-4 to TRBJ2-5; D call uncertain. The CDR3 sequence is 13 residues long. The V end lost 3 bases, the J end lost 5 bases, and 10 bases lay between the germline ends. DNA for the CDR3: TGTGCCAGCAGTTTGGTCTACGGGGAGACCCAGTACTTC. The encoded protein is CASSLVYGETQYF.

The gene calls are TRBV11-2 and TRBJ2-3; D tentatively reads TRBD1 or TRBD2 (6 bases each). V lost 5 bases to trimming and J lost 2 bases, with 14 bases between them. Germline lookup yields CDR1 SGHAT and CDR2 FQNNGV. The CDR3 consists of 15 residues. The chain's CDR3 is CASSPTSGATDTQYF. As DNA, the CDR3 is TGTGCCAGCAGCCCCACTTCGGGGGCCACAGATACGCAGTATTTT.

This clonotype turned up a few times. The chain links TRBV7-9 to TRBJ1-6; 9 bases match TRBD1. The trim removed 5 bases at V and 7 bases at J, leaving 9 bases unmatched. Germline values: CDR1 SEHNR, CDR2 FQNEAQ (reference sequence). The CDR3 totals 16 residues. The CDR3 is CASSNSGQGKNSPLHF. In DNA form, the CDR3 reads TGTGCCAGCAGCAATTCCGGACAGGGGAAGAATTCACCCCTCCACTTT.

The rearrangement links TRBV6-5 to TRBJ2-7; D gene ambiguous. V lost 6 bases and J lost 4, with 16 bases in between. This CDR3 region has 14 residues. Germline V gene data show CDR1 as MNHEY and CDR2 as SVGAGI. CDR3 region: CASSAPQTQYEQYF. The DNA of the CDR3 is TGTGCCAGCAGCGCCCCTCAGACCCAGTACGAGCAGTACTTC.

This clonotype turned up a few times. The gene calls are TRBV7-3 and TRBJ2-7, with 10 bases that match TRBD1. This CDR3 has 15 residues. Per the germline V gene, CDR1 is SGHTA and CDR2 is FQGTGA. After removal of 4 bases from V and 2 bases from J, the junction contained 5 bases not matched to a gene. The DNA for the CDR3 is TGTGCCAGCAGCTCCGGGACAGGGGCTCCCTACGAGCAGTACTTC. It codes for CASSSGTGAPYEQYF. Together with reference TRBV7-3 and TRBJ2-7, the CDR3 gives the full variable domain: GAGVSQTPSNKVTEKGKYVELRCDPISGHTALYWYRQSLGQGPEFLIYFQGTGAADDSGLPNDRFFAVRPEGSVSTLKIQRTERGDSAVYLCASSSGTGAPYEQYFGPGTRLTVT.

The chain has TRBV20-1 and TRBJ2-7; no clear D gene. Germline V gene sequence: CDR1 DFQATT, CDR2 SNEGSKA (reference sequence). V was clipped by 1 base and J by 2 bases, with 9 bases between them. The CDR3 is made up of 13 amino acids. The CDR3 bases are TGCAGTGCTAGAGCAAATATCCCCTACGAGCAGTACTTC. It yields the protein CSARANIPYEQYF.

The chain recombines TRBV29-1 with TRBJ2-1; TRBD2 matches at 7 bases. This CDR3 region has 15 residues. V shed 1 base, J shed 5 bases, and the junction held 8 bases outside the gene matches. Looked up from germline, CDR1 is SQVTM and CDR2 is ANQGSEA. This CDR3 is CSVEGGGTYNNEQFF. CDR3 bases: TGCAGCGTTGAAGGGGGGGGAACATACAACAATGAGCAGTTCTTC.

Turning to this clonotype: One base away lies a much larger clone, so this may be a sequencing read error. The CDR3: CASQGITYNGQFF. The CDR3 DNA follows: TGTGCCAGCCAGGGAATAACTTACAATGGGCAGTTCTTC. V usage is TRBV6-2 or TRBV6-3 and J usage is TRBJ2-1; possible D gene TRBD1, 5 bases. Germline CDR1 is MNHEY and CDR2 is SVGEGT. This CDR3 spans 13 amino acids.

CDR3 bases: TGTGCCAGCAGTTTAGAGGGGAGTCGGGGTACGCAGTATTTT. Translated, it gives CASSLEGSRGTQYF. The V gene is TRBV12-3 or TRBV12-4, the J gene TRBJ2-3, with D perhaps given as TRBD1 or TRBD2 (5 bases each). V lost 1 base to trimming and J lost 8 bases, with 13 bases between them. The CDR3 totals 14 residues.

This clonotype came up a few times. V and J are TRBV4-3 and TRBJ2-1, with D perhaps matching TRBD1 (6 bases). Per the germline V gene, CDR1 is LGHNA and CDR2 is YSLEER. CDR3 length equals 15 residues. Trimming left V 3 bases short and J 7 bases short, with 16 bases between. The CDR3 DNA sequence: TGCGCCAGCAGCCAGGCAGGGGACCCTCAGAATGAGCAGTTCTTC. This translates into CASSQAGDPQNEQFF.

Remarks on this clonotype: A read error may account for a junction end that differs from germline. V usage is TRBV30 and J usage is TRBJ2-7; possibly TRBD2 for D (6 bases). The germline CDR1 and CDR2 sequences are GTSNPN and SVGIG (reference sequence). The CDR3 spans 16 residues. The chain's CDR3 is CVWRSILAEGPYEQYF. DNA of the CDR3: TGTGTCTGGAGGTCTATCTTGGCGGAGGGACCCTACGAGCAGTACTTC.

This clonotype was detected a few times. The genes are TRBV12-3 or TRBV12-4 and TRBJ1-5, with D unclear. V was trimmed by 4 bases and J by 4 bases, leaving 11 bases between them. The length of the CDR3 is 14 residues. For the CDR3, the DNA is TGTGCCAGCAGTTCCGGACTTTATAATCAGCCCCAGCATTTT. Amino acids: CASSSGLYNQPQHF.

V is TRBV6-2 or TRBV6-3 and J is TRBJ2-1; the D gene is possibly TRBD2 (5 bases). The V gene lost 8 bases and the J gene lost 3 bases, with 14 bases spanning the gap. The length of the CDR3 is 14 residues. CDR1 is MNHEY, CDR2 SVGEGT, per germline. CDR3 sequence (DNA): TGTGCCAGCGGAGGTCAAGGGTACTACAATGAGCAGTTCTTC. It specifies CASGGQGYYNEQFF.

V usage is TRBV12-3 or TRBV12-4 and J usage is TRBJ2-2; weak D call: TRBD2 (5 bases). Trimming shortened V by 3 bases and J by 1 base, and 9 bases separated the two germline ends. This CDR3 is 15 amino acids long. This CDR3 reads CASSFRGLNTGELFF. The DNA of the CDR3 is TGTGCCAGCAGTTTTCGCGGGTTGAACACCGGGGAGCTGTTTTTT.

The chain couples TRBV7-9 to TRBJ2-7, with 7 bases identical to TRBD2. Germline V gene data show CDR1 as SEHNR and CDR2 as FQNEAQ (reference sequence). V gave up 6 bases and J gave up 2 bases; unmatched junction bases: 4. This CDR3 has 13 amino acids. The CDR3 reads CASSERDAYEQYF. As DNA, the CDR3 is TGTGCCAGCAGTGAGCGGGATGCCTACGAGCAGTACTTC.

This chain uses TRBV11-2 with TRBJ1-2; 10 bases align to TRBD1. Germline CDR1 SGHAT, CDR2 FQNNGV. The CDR3 is 15 amino acids. J was trimmed by 4 bases and V by 4 bases; bases with no gene match: 6. CDR3 sequence reads: CASSYDRGRAYGYTF. For the CDR3, the DNA is TGTGCCAGCAGCTATGACAGGGGGCGCGCCTATGGCTACACCTTC.

This clonotype was seen more than once but under ten times. The chain carries TRBV28 and TRBJ1-2, with no clear D. Germline V gives CDR1 MDHEN, CDR2 SYDVKM. V dropped 2 bases and J dropped 7 bases, with 8 bases sitting between them. The CDR3 runs 12 residues. As DNA, the CDR3 is TGTGCCAGCAGTTTACGCTTACGTGGCTACACCTTC. It specifies CASSLRLRGYTF.

The J gene is TRBJ2-1, the V gene TRBV2; no reliable D call. The germline CDR1 and CDR2 sequences are SNHLY and FYNNEI. The V and J ends lost 3 bases and 0 bases respectively, with 15 bases between them. The length of the CDR3 is 17 residues. CDR3 bases: TGTGCCAGCAGTGAGGTCCGCAGGCAGAGCTCCTACAATGAGCAGTTCTTC. Amino acid sequence: CASSEVRRQSSYNEQFF.

V is TRBV27 and J is TRBJ2-1, with 8 positions matching TRBD1. Germline V gives CDR1 MNHEY, CDR2 SMNVEV (reference sequence). This CDR3 region has 15 residues. V lost 3 bases and J lost 4; bases outside the gene matches: 5. CDR3 region: CASSLTGEAYNEQFF. The DNA of the CDR3 is TGTGCCAGCAGTTTGACAGGGGAGGCTTACAATGAGCAGTTCTTC.

The rearrangement links TRBV3-1 to TRBJ2-7; 7 bases map to TRBD1. The V segment lost 8 bases and the J segment 6 bases; nucleotides outside the gene matches: 16. CDR1 LGHDT and CDR2 YNNKEL come from the germline V gene (reference sequence). This CDR3 is built from 15 residues. Here the CDR3 reads CASEGTGQTFPEQYF. DNA of the CDR3: TGTGCCAGCGAAGGAACGGGACAGACTTTCCCCGAGCAGTACTTC.

This clonotype was counted only a few times. This chain connects TRBV20-1 to TRBJ2-7, with TRBD2 identical over 7 bases. J was trimmed by 0 bases and V by 5 bases; bases with no gene match: 10. This CDR3 comprises 15 residues. Germline V lookup: CDR1 DFQATT, CDR2 SNEGSKA (reference sequence). The CDR3 loop reads CSAPRGDPSSYEQYF. In DNA form, the CDR3 reads TGCAGTGCTCCTCGGGGGGACCCAAGCTCCTACGAGCAGTACTTC.

This clonotype was picked up a small number of times. The genes are TRBV10-2 and TRBJ2-7; D is possibly TRBD1 or TRBD2 (5 bases each). The CDR3 is made up of 15 amino acids. The germline CDR1 and CDR2 sequences are WSHSY and SAAADI. The V end was cut by 2 bases, the J end by 2 bases, with 13 bases between. The CDR3 reads CASSEGGRDPYEQYF. CDR3 in DNA: TGCGCCAGCAGTGAGGGCGGCAGGGACCCCTACGAGCAGTACTTC.

This clonotype was seen just once. The chain joins TRBV12-3 or TRBV12-4 to TRBJ2-1, with 7 bases fitting TRBD2. This CDR3 comprises 14 residues. V was clipped by 5 bases and J by 8 bases; unmatched bases: 9. CDR3 coding DNA: TGTGCCAGCAGTCCCCGGACTAGTTTCTATGAGCAGTTCTTC. This gives the protein CASSPRTSFYEQFF.